The present entry profiles one T cell receptor beta chain with its context. Its specificity is not known. This entry belongs to a study of T cells expressing NK-cell markers. About the research overall: Investigators obtained TCR beta repertoires from sorted CD3+CD56+NKG2C+, CD3+CD56+NKG2C- and CD3+CD56-NKG2C+ T cells. Eight donors were sequenced, seven testing HCMV-seropositive and one testing seronegative. Overall study findings and caveats: In a few donors, dominant clonotypes made up about 25-60.1% of CD3+CD56-NKG2C+ cells.

From germline, CDR1 is KGHSH and CDR2 LQKENI. CDR3 length: 16 residues. Libraries used 5'RACE template switching adding universal primer site and UMIs. Reanalyzing the 5' RACE reads, TCRdb keeps one entry per CDR3 protein, without DNA. The listing records some 440,000 distinct CDR3 sequences. The sequencing input was blood T cells: a sorted CD56 or NKG2C T cell subset, CD4+ or CD8+ T cells, or bulk PBMC T cells (not recorded which). This chain links TRBV18 with TRBJ1-5; checking the TCRdb D call of TRBD1 is not possible without DNA. The receptor's source is a woman in her forties or fifties in good health. The CDR3 loop reads CASSPLTGSGNQPQHF.